The rows below give T cell receptor beta chains drawn from one sample of a study of regulatory T cells in long-lasting Graves disease. TCRdb reprocessed the multiplex PCR reads via MiXCR and lists one record per CDR3 protein. This sample has about 440,000 distinct CDR3 sequences; about a sixth occur once, and the top ten carry about 11%. These sequences were also reported in another study, on T cells in Graves' hyperthyroidism and ophthalmopathy.

The starting material was peripheral blood mononuclear cells (PBMCs), obtained at new diagnosis, from a patient treated with antithyroid drugs. These TCRs come from a woman between 25 and 40 years old with Graves disease. The CDR3 runs from the conserved cysteine through the conserved F or W. A D gene is named only where the DNA matches it firmly. Size is stated for part of the rows, as once, few or many counts, or as a class when the clone is expanded.

CDR3nt | CDR3aa | v_gene | abundance | j_gene | d_gene
TGTGCCAGCAGGTTGGGTAGGGACAATGAGCAGTTCTTC | CASRLGRDNEQFF | TRBV6-1 | few | TRBJ2-1 | NA
TGTGCCAGCAGTCCACCGACTGAGCGAAGCTCCTACAATGAGCAGTTCTTC | CASSPPTERSSYNEQFF | TRBV28 | few | TRBJ2-1 | NA
TGTGCCAGTAGTATCGGGCACAGCCCAGAGCTGTTTTTT | CASSIGHSPELFF | TRBV19 | NA | TRBJ2-2 | NA
TGTGCCAGCAGTTTACAGGGAAATGAGCAGTTCTTC | CASSLQGNEQFF | TRBV5-1 | many | TRBJ2-1 | NA
TGCAGTGCTTCCCCCCGGGGGGGAAAGAGCTCCTACAATGAGCAGTTCTTC | CSASPRGGKSSYNEQFF | TRBV20-1 | many | TRBJ2-1 | TRBD2
TGTGCCAGCAGTTACAAACTAGCGATCGCGGAGGAGACCCAGTACTTC | CASSYKLAIAEETQYF | TRBV6-5 | many | TRBJ2-5 | TRBD2
TGTGCCAGCAAAAACAGGGGTCCCGGCAATCAGCCCCAGCATTTT | CASKNRGPGNQPQHF | TRBV12-3/TRBV12-4 | once | TRBJ1-5 | TRBD1
TGCGCCAGCAGCCATCGACCGAGCTACGAGCAGTACTTC | CASSHRPSYEQYF | TRBV4-3 | NA | TRBJ2-7 | NA
TGTGCCATCAGCTTGCAGGGAAATAATTCACCCCTCCACTTT | CAISLQGNNSPLHF | TRBV10-3 | few | TRBJ1-6 | NA
TGTGCCAGCAGCTTCCACCCGGGACTACCCACCTACAATGAGCAGTTCTTC | CASSFHPGLPTYNEQFF | TRBV11-2 | many | TRBJ2-1 | TRBD2
TGTGCCAGCTCACCCCCCGGCAGGGGCGGCTACGAGCAGTACTTC | CASSPPGRGGYEQYF | TRBV18 | many | TRBJ2-7 | NA
TGTGCCAGCAGCAGCGGACAGGGGTTAAGCTCCTACGAGCAGTACTTC | CASSSGQGLSSYEQYF | TRBV5-6 | many | TRBJ2-7 | TRBD1
TGTGCCAGCACCCCGGGACTAGCGGGAAGGGACGAGCAGTACTTC | CASTPGLAGRDEQYF | TRBV27 | few | TRBJ2-7 | TRBD2
TGTGCCACCAGTGACGTCACTAGAGATGGGCCCACCGGGGAGCTGTTTTTT | CATSDVTRDGPTGELFF | TRBV24-1 | NA | TRBJ2-2 | NA
TGCAGCACCGGGACAGGGAACAATGAGCAGTTCTTC | CSTGTGNNEQFF | TRBV29-1 | few | TRBJ2-1 | TRBD1
TGTGCCAGCAGCTTGGGACGGACAAAAGTGGCGCAGTATTTT | CASSLGRTKVAQYF | TRBV11-2 | many | TRBJ2-3 | NA
TGTGCCAGTAGTATATTGTTAAGGAACACTGAAGCTTTCTTT | CASSILLRNTEAFF | TRBV19 | NA | TRBJ1-1 | NA
TGTGCCAGCACCGGGCGGTACGAGCAGTACTTC | CASTGRYEQYF | TRBV7-9 | many | TRBJ2-7 | NA
TGTGCCAGCAGCCACCAAGCGGGAGAGACAGACTTGGCCCAGTACTTC | CASSHQAGETDLAQYF | TRBV7-9 | NA | TRBJ2-5 | TRBD2
TGTGCCAGCGGCCTGGGCTTGAACACCGGGGAGCTGCTTTTT | CASGLGLNTGELLF | TRBV12-3/TRBV12-4 | few | TRBJ2-2 | NA
TGTGCCAGCAGCCCGGGGCCCCGAAGCCGAAATGAAAAACTGTTTTTT | CASSPGPRSRNEKLFF | TRBV7-9 | many | TRBJ1-4 | NA
TGTGCCAGGGGGACCACCCTCACCGGGGAGCTGTTTTTT | CARGTTLTGELFF | TRBV2 | few | TRBJ2-2 | NA